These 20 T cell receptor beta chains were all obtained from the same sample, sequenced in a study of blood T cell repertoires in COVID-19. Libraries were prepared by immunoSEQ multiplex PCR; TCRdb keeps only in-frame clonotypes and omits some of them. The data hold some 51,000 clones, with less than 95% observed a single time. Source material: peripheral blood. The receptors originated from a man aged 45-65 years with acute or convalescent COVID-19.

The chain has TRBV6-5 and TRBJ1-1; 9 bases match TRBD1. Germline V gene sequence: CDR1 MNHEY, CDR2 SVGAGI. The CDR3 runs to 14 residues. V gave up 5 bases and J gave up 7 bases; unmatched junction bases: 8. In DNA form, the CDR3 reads TGTGCCAGCAGTAAACAGGGGGCGCGCGGTGAAGCTTTCTTT. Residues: CASSKQGARGEAFF.

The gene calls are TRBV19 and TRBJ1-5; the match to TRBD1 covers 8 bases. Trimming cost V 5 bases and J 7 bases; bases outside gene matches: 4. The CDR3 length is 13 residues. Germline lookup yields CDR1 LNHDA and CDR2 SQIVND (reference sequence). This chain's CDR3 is CASSQGARQPQHF. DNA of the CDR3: TGTGCCAGTAGTCAGGGGGCTAGGCAGCCCCAGCATTTT. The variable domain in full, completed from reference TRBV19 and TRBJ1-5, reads DGGITQSPKYLFRKEGQNVTLSCEQNLNHDAMYWYRQDPGQGLRLIYYSQIVNDFQKGDIAEGYSVSREKKESFPLTVTSAQKNPTAFYLCASSQGARQPQHFGDGTRLSIL.

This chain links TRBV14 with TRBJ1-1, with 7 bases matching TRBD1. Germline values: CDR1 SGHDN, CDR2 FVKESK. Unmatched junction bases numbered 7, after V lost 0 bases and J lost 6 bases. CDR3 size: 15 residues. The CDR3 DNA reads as TGTGCCAGCAGCCAAGATTTGACAGGGCGTCCTGAAGCTTTCTTT. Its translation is CASSQDLTGRPEAFF.

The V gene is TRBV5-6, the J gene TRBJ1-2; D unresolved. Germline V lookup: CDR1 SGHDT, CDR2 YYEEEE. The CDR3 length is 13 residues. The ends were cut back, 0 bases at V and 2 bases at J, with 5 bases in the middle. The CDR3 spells CASSLGRNYGYTF. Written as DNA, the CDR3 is TGTGCCAGCAGCTTGGGTCGGAACTATGGCTACACCTTC.

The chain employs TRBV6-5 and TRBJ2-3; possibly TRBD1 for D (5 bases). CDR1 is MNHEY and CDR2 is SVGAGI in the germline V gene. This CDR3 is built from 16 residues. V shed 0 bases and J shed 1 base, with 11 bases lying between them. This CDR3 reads CASSYSGLRGTDTQYF. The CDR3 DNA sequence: TGTGCCAGCAGTTACTCGGGGCTCAGGGGCACAGATACGCAGTATTTT.

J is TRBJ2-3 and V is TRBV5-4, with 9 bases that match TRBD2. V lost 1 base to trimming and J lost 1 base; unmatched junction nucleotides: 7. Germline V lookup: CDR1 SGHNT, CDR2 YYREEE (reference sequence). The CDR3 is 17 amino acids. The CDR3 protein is CASSLRLAGSGTDTQYF. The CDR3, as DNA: TGTGCCAGCAGCTTGCGGCTAGCGGGGTCCGGCACAGATACGCAGTATTTT.

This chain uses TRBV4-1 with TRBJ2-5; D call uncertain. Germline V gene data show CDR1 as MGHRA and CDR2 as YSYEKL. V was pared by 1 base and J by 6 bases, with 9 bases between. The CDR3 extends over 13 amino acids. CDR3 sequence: CASSQGPWQTQYF. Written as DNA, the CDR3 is TGCGCCAGCAGCCAAGGCCCTTGGCAGACCCAGTACTTC.

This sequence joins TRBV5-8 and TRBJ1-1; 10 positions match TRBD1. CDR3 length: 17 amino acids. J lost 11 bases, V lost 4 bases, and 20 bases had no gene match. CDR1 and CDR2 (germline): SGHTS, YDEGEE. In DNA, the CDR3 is TGTGCCAGCAGCCGAGGACAGGGGGTTCTTATTACTTCTGGCGCTTTCTTT. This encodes CASSRGQGVLITSGAFF.

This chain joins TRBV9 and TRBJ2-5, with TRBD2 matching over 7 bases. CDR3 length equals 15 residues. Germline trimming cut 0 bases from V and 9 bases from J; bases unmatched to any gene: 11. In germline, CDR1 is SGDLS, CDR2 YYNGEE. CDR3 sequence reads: CASSVDPGGKRAQYF. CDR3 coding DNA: TGTGCCAGCAGCGTAGACCCGGGAGGCAAGAGGGCCCAGTACTTC.

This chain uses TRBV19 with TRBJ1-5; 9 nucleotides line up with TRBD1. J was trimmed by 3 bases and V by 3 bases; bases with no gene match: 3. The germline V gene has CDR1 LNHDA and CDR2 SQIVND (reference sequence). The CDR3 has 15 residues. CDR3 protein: CASSIDRGDNQPQHF. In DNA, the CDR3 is TGTGCCAGTAGTATTGACAGGGGGGACAATCAGCCCCAGCATTTT.

This CDR3 is CASRPTGNTEAFF. CDR3 bases: TGTGCCAGCAGGCCTACAGGGAACACTGAAGCTTTCTTT. V is TRBV12-3 or TRBV12-4 and J is TRBJ1-1; the D gene is possibly TRBD1 (5 bases). V was clipped by 6 bases and J by 1 base, with 9 bases between them. The length of the CDR3 is 13 residues.

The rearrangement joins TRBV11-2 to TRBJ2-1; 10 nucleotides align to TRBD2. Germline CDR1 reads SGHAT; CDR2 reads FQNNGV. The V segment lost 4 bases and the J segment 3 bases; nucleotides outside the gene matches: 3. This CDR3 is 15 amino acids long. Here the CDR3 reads CASSWSGGDYNEQFF. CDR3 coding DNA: TGTGCCAGCAGCTGGAGCGGGGGGGACTACAATGAGCAGTTCTTC.

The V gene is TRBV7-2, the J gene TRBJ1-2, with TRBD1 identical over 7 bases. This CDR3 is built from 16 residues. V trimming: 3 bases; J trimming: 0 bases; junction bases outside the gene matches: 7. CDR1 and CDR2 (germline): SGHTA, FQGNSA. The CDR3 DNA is TGTGCCAGCAGCTTGGGGACAGCCCGGCCTAACTATGGCTACACCTTC. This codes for CASSLGTARPNYGYTF.

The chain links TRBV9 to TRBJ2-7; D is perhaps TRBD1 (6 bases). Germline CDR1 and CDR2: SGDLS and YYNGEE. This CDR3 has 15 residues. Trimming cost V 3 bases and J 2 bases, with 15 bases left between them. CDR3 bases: TGTGCCAGCAGCGCTTGGGACACAGGGACCTACGAGCAGTACTTC. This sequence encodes CASSAWDTGTYEQYF.

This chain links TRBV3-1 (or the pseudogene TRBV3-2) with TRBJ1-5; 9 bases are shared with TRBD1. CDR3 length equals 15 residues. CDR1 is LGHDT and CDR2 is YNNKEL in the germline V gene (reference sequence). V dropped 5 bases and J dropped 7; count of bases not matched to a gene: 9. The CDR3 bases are TGTGCCAGCAGCTCCGGACAGGGGCAAGAGCAGCCCCAGCATTTT. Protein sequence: CASSSGQGQEQPQHF.

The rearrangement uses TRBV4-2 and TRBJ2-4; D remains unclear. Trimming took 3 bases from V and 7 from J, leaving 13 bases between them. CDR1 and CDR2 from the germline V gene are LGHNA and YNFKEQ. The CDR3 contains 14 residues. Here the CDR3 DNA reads TGTGCCAGCAGCCAGGGCTCGTGGGCTAACATTCAGTACTTC. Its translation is CASSQGSWANIQYF.

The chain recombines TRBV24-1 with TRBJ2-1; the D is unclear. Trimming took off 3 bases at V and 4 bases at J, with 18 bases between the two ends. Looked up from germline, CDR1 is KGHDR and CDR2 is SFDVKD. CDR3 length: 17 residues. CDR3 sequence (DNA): TGTGCCACCAGTGATAAGAAGGCGGAAAGCCTATACAATGAGCAGTTCTTC. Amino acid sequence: CATSDKKAESLYNEQFF.

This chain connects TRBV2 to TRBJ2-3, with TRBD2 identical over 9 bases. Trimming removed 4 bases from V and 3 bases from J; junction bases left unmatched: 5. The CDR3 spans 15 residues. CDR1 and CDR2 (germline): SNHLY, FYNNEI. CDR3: CASSVSGGRTDTQYF. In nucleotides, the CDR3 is TGTGCCAGCAGTGTAAGCGGGGGGCGGACAGATACGCAGTATTTT. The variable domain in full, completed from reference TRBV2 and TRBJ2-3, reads EPEVTQTPSHQVTQMGQEVILRCVPISNHLYFYWYRQILGQKVEFLVSFYNNEISEKSEIFDDQFSVERPDGSNFTLKIRSTKLEDSAMYFCASSVSGGRTDTQYFGPGTRLTVL.

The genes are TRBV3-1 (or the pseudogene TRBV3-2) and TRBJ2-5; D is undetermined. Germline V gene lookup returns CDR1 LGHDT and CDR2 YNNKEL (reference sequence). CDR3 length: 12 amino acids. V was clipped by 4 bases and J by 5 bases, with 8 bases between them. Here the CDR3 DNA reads TGTGCCAGCAGCCGAAGAGATGAGACCCAGTACTTC. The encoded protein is CASSRRDETQYF.

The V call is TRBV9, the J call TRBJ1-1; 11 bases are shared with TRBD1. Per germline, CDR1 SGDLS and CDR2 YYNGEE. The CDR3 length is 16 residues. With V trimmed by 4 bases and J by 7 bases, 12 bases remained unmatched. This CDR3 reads CASSPLGQGAMSEAFF. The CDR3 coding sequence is TGTGCCAGCAGCCCCTTAGGACAGGGGGCGATGAGTGAAGCTTTCTTT.